The sample holds a few counts of the clone carrying this TCR beta chain. Its antigen remains unidentified. The V end lost 4 bases, the J end lost 5 bases, and 9 bases lay between the germline ends. CDR1 is MNHEY, CDR2 SVGAGI, per germline. The CDR3 totals 14 residues. The data are from a study of T-cell memory formation after mild COVID-19. Findings of the study overall: Day 15 to 85 contractors were CD4/CD8 balanced; later expanders leaned CD4+.

MiXCR, applied by TCRdb to the 5' RACE reads, yields one record per CDR3 protein. The table includes about 350,000 distinct CDR3 sequences, around 15% detected once. The TCR was taken from a man younger than 35 who had mild COVID-19 (a few samples of this study predate the infection). Cell type and time point are not known. The sample comprised PBMCs or a T cell subset sorted from them (not recorded which). This chain uses TRBV6-5 with TRBJ1-6, with D perhaps TRBD1 (5 bases). The CDR3 protein is CASSSGRDNSPLHF. Written as DNA, the CDR3 is TGTGCCAGCAGTTCAGGGCGCGATAATTCACCCCTCCACTTT.